Below, one T cell receptor (beta chain) is given with its context. Its antigen is not identified. CDR1 and CDR2 from the germline V gene are DFQATT and SNEGSKA (reference sequence). Trimming left V 5 bases short and J 4 bases short, with 17 bases between. This CDR3 has 14 amino acids. These data originate in a study of response to subunit inactivated influenza vaccine. The study, taken as a whole, reports: Seasonal influenza vaccination, on each occasion, was suggested by the authors to recruit few new T cells.

TCRdb reprocessed the RT-PCR reads via MiXCR and lists one record per CDR3 protein. Among 150,000 to 200,000 distinct CDR3 sequences listed, approximately 11% were seen once. The sample consisted of non-naive T cells sorted from PBMCs, taken 45 days after vaccination. The receptor was isolated from a man aged 50 to 59 who received an inactivated influenza vaccine. The chain has TRBV20-1 and TRBJ1-2, with TRBD1 as a possible D gene (5 bases). The CDR3 DNA sequence: TGCAGTGCTCCGGACCGAAGGGGACTCTATGGCTACACCTTC. Protein: CSAPDRRGLYGYTF.